This paragraph covers one TCR beta chain sequence. Trimming left V 6 bases short and J 7 bases short, with 19 bases between. CDR3 length equals 14 residues. CDR1 and CDR2 from the germline V gene are MNHEY and SVGAGI. Clones were read by immunoSEQ multiplex PCR, and TCRdb kept only the in-frame ones, dropping some. Of hundreds of thousands of clones listed, 95% to 97% are singletons. CD8 cells regarded as naive lacked CD45RO, were positively chosen for CCR7, and omitted terminally differentiated effector memory CD45RA+ cells. Donors, healthy HIV-negative adults, lacked recent acute infections or vaccinations. The data derive from a study of shared clonotypes between healthy human individuals.

This chain joins TRBV6-5 and TRBJ2-7; a possible D gene is TRBD2 (6 bases). The sample consisted of naive CD8+ T cells sorted from blood. This TCR was sampled from a woman in her twenties or thirties in good health. The CDR3 spells CASSPAAGLGEQYF. In nucleotides, the CDR3 is TGTGCCAGCAGCCCCGCAGCGGGCCTCGGAGAGCAGTACTTC.